Below are 15 T cell receptor beta chains sequenced from a single sample in a study of cytomegalovirus exposure and HLA in healthy donors. Primers for the PCR totalled 60 Vbeta and 13 Jbeta. Repertoires were generated with immunoSEQ multiplex PCR, while TCRdb's copy carries only in-frame clones and drops some. The sample has about 54,000 clones; roughly 84% are singletons. The sequenced sample consisted of PBMCs. These receptors all stem from a woman between 18 and 29 years old in good health and CMV-seronegative.

V usage is TRBV7-9 and J usage is TRBJ2-7; the match to TRBD2 covers 9 bases. This CDR3 has 15 residues. Per germline, CDR1 SEHNR and CDR2 FQNEAQ (reference sequence). J was trimmed by 4 bases and V by 5 bases; bases with no gene match: 9. The CDR3, as DNA: TGTGCCAGCAGCCACTTGGCTAGCGGGGAGTACGAGCAGTACTTC. Amino acids: CASSHLASGEYEQYF. Drawing the rest from reference TRBV7-9 and TRBJ2-7, the complete variable domain is DTGVSQNPRHKITKRGQNVTFRCDPISEHNRLYWYRQTLGQGPEFLTYFQNEAQLEKSRLLSDRFSAERPKGSFSTLEIQRTEQGDSAMYLCASSHLASGEYEQYFGPGTRLTVT.

The chain couples TRBV10-3 to TRBJ1-2; 7 positions agree with TRBD1. CDR1 is ENHRY and CDR2 is SYGVKD in the germline V gene. The CDR3 totals 15 residues. V shed 6 bases and J 3 bases; nucleotides not matched to a gene: 10. As DNA, the CDR3 is TGTGCCATCAGGACCCTAACAACAGGGGACTATGGCTACACCTTC. Protein sequence: CAIRTLTTGDYGYTF.

The rearrangement links TRBV5-4 to TRBJ2-7; the match to TRBD2 covers 14 bases. The CDR3 contains 17 residues. Losses at the gene ends were 4 bases for V and 4 bases for J; bases not matched to a gene: 10. Per the germline V gene, CDR1 is SGHNT and CDR2 is YYREEE (reference sequence). The CDR3 bases are TGTGCCAGCAGCCCCGGGACTAGCGGGAGAATCCCTTACGAGCAGTACTTC. Amino acids: CASSPGTSGRIPYEQYF. The complete variable domain, with remaining parts taken from reference TRBV5-4 and TRBJ2-7, reads ETGVTQSPTHLIKTRGQQVTLRCSSQSGHNTVSWYQQALGQGPQFIFQYYREEENGRGNFPPRFSGLQFPNYSSELNVNALELDDSALYLCASSPGTSGRIPYEQYFGPGTRLTVT.

This clone was detected only a few times. The V call is TRBV6-1, the J call TRBJ2-1; 9 positions match TRBD1. Germline lookup yields CDR1 MNHNS and CDR2 SASEGT. Trimming cost V 5 bases and J 7 bases; bases outside gene matches: 9. CDR3 size: 15 residues. The CDR3 spells CASSRPRDRANEQFF. The CDR3 coding sequence is TGTGCCAGCAGTAGACCCCGGGACAGGGCTAATGAGCAGTTCTTC.

The J gene is TRBJ2-4, the V gene TRBV27, with 11 bases aligning to TRBD1. In germline, CDR1 is MNHEY, CDR2 SMNVEV (reference sequence). The CDR3 loop spans 15 amino acids. The J segment lost 0 bases and the V segment lost 7 bases, leaving 2 bases of the junction unmatched. The CDR3 is CASIGTGGAKNIQYF. The DNA for the CDR3 is TGTGCCAGCATAGGGACAGGGGGAGCCAAAAACATTCAGTACTTC.

CDR3: CASRLTGGSDTQYF. The CDR3 DNA is TGCGCCAGCAGGCTCACAGGGGGGTCAGATACGCAGTATTTT. This chain connects TRBV5-1 to TRBJ2-3; TRBD1 agrees at 8 bases. This CDR3 is 14 amino acids long. The V and J ends lost 5 bases and 4 bases, in that order; junction bases with no gene match: 6. Germline loops: CDR1 SGHRS, CDR2 YFSETQ.

This chain links TRBV28 with TRBJ2-1, with TRBD2 identical over 11 bases. This CDR3 spans 16 amino acids. Germline CDR1 MDHEN, CDR2 SYDVKM. Trimming cost V 5 bases and J 8 bases; bases outside gene matches: 11. DNA of the CDR3: TGTGCCAGCAGTGTACGACTAGCGGGACAAGGCGATGAGCAGTTCTTC. Translated, it gives CASSVRLAGQGDEQFF.

Only a few counts were recorded for this clone. The chain links TRBV5-1 to TRBJ2-6; D is perhaps TRBD1 (5 bases). CDR1 is SGHRS and CDR2 is YFSETQ in the germline V gene. With 4 bases removed from V and 1 base from J, the gap between germline ends came to 9 bases. The CDR3 runs to 15 residues. The CDR3 region is CASSGRVSGANVLTF. Here the CDR3 DNA reads TGCGCCAGCAGCGGCAGGGTGTCTGGGGCCAACGTCCTGACTTTC.

This sequence joins TRBV6-5 and TRBJ2-3; D might be TRBD2 (6 bases). V lost 9 bases, J lost 6 bases, and 10 bases lay in between. Germline V gene data show CDR1 as MNHEY and CDR2 as SVGAGI. CDR3 size: 11 residues. As DNA, the CDR3 is TGTGCCAGTCGGGGGTTCGATACGCAGTATTTT. It specifies CASRGFDTQYF.

The table lists this clone with a count of one. The chain uses TRBV6-6 and TRBJ1-6; tentative D call: TRBD1 (5 bases). Germline V gene lookup returns CDR1 MNHNY and CDR2 SVGAGI (reference sequence). V was pared by 5 bases and J by 5 bases, with 13 bases between. This CDR3 comprises 15 residues. The CDR3 bases are TGTGCCAGCAGTCCCAGGGTAGGAAATAATTCACCCCTCCACTTT. Its translation is CASSPRVGNNSPLHF.

This rearrangement joins TRBV5-4 to TRBJ2-3; 11 positions match TRBD2. V lost 3 bases, J lost 4 bases, and 4 bases stayed unmatched. The CDR3 sequence is 15 residues long. Germline lookup yields CDR1 SGHNT and CDR2 YYREEE (reference sequence). The CDR3 here is CASSSGLAEADTQYF. The CDR3 nucleotides are TGTGCCAGCAGCTCGGGACTAGCGGAGGCAGATACGCAGTATTTT.

This sequence joins TRBV2 and TRBJ2-1, with 7 bases that match TRBD1. Germline assignment: CDR1 SNHLY and CDR2 FYNNEI. V trimming: 8 bases; J trimming: 7 bases; junction bases outside the gene matches: 8. The CDR3 has 13 residues. CDR3 bases: TGTGCCAGCCTGCGACAGGGTCCTAATGAGCAGTTCTTC. Protein product: CASLRQGPNEQFF.

This sequence joins TRBV9 and TRBJ2-5, with D maybe TRBD1 (5 bases). Trimming cost V 4 bases and J 2 bases, with 15 bases left between them. Per the germline V gene, CDR1 is SGDLS and CDR2 is YYNGEE. The length of the CDR3 is 15 residues. The CDR3 DNA sequence: TGTGCCAGCAGCCCCGCGACCAGGGCGCAAGAGACCCAGTACTTC. Amino acids: CASSPATRAQETQYF.

Points on this clone: One end of the junction does not line up with germline, which may come from a read error. The chain combines TRBV7-9 with TRBJ2-1; a weak D match, TRBD2 (5 bases). Germline CDR1 and CDR2: SEHNR and FQNEAQ (reference sequence). CDR3 size: 17 residues. The CDR3 is CSSSPRIATPKNNEQFF. In DNA, the CDR3 is TGTTCCAGCAGCCCCCGGATAGCGACCCCCAAAAACAATGAGCAGTTCTTC.

The chain uses TRBV5-1 and TRBJ2-5; D might be TRBD1 (6 bases). V was trimmed by 4 bases and J by 1 base, leaving 14 bases between them. The germline CDR1 and CDR2 sequences are SGHRS and YFSETQ. This CDR3 contains 15 residues. The CDR3 DNA reads as TGCGCCAGCAGCCCCTCCGACAGGATCCAAGAGACCCAGTACTTC. It is translated as CASSPSDRIQETQYF.